This TCR beta chain comes out of a study of T cell responses to AZD1222 COVID-19 vaccine. Overall study context: Pooling covered second doses at about 4 or about 12 weeks.

The length of the CDR3 is 15 residues. Germline CDR1 MNHEY, CDR2 SVGAGI. V was shortened by 0 bases and J by 3 bases, with 12 bases between the two germline ends. Study outcomes and limitations: Clonal diversity may have been underestimated, and the donors were mostly white British, with more females than males.

TCRdb keeps only in-frame clones here, not all; method: immunoSEQ multiplex PCR. Among about 130,000 clones listed, over 70% were seen once. This clone is a singleton in its sample. Antigen specificity is unknown. The chain recombines TRBV6-5 with TRBJ2-7; D remains unclear. This clonotype originated in an adult in good health. The sequenced sample was peripheral blood, obtained on day 0 of AZD1222 vaccination. The CDR3 nucleotides read TGTGCCAGCAGTTACTCTTCGACACAAGTCTACGAGCAGTACTTC. Translated: CASSYSSTQVYEQYF.